Each of the 25 T cell receptor beta chains below was sequenced from the same sample in a study of OX40 agonist ivuxolimab in advanced cancers. Here immunoSEQ multiplex PCR was the method, and the copy in TCRdb shows in-frame clones only, minus some. The sample consists of 90,000 to 95,000 clones, more than 75% of them appearing once. The sequenced sample was CD4+ or CD8+ T cells sorted from blood, obtained in a trial of the OX40 agonist ivuxolimab. These receptors were collected from an adult with an advanced solid tumor such as melanoma, head and neck, liver or kidney cancer.

J is TRBJ2-5 and V is TRBV5-6; possible D gene TRBD1, 5 bases. The germline V gene has CDR1 SGHDT and CDR2 YYEEEE. V was shortened by 2 bases and J by 1 base, with 12 bases between the two germline ends. CDR3 length: 15 residues. The DNA of the CDR3 is TGTGCCAGCAGCTTCGTGACAGTCTTCCAAGAGACCCAGTACTTC. Protein: CASSFVTVFQETQYF.

This chain links TRBV29-1 with TRBJ2-1, with D uncertain. V lost 0 bases to trimming and J lost 3 bases, with 9 bases between them. CDR3 length equals 14 residues. Per germline, CDR1 SQVTM and CDR2 ANQGSEA. This chain's CDR3 is CSVEDARRYNEQFF. The CDR3 DNA is TGCAGCGTTGAAGATGCCCGACGCTACAATGAGCAGTTCTTC.

This clone has only a few counts. The V gene is TRBV14, the J gene TRBJ2-5; no clear D gene. The CDR3 covers 11 residues. Looked up from germline, CDR1 is SGHDN and CDR2 is FVKESK. Trimming cost V 2 bases and J 5 bases, with 3 bases left between them. DNA for the CDR3: TGTGCCAGCAGCCAAACGGAGACCCAGTACTTC. As protein: CASSQTETQYF.

The genes are TRBV10-3 and TRBJ2-5, with no clear D. V was pared by 2 bases and J by 5 bases, with 9 bases between. Germline CDR1 ENHRY, CDR2 SYGVKD. This CDR3 contains 13 residues. CDR3 DNA: TGTGCCATCAGTGAGCCCAGGCGGGAGACCCAGTACTTC. Residues: CAISEPRRETQYF.

This chain connects TRBV30 to TRBJ2-1; tentative D call: TRBD1 (5 bases). Germline V CDR1 and CDR2: GTSNPN, SVGIG (reference sequence). V was trimmed by 2 bases and J by 3 bases, leaving 14 bases between them. This CDR3 has 15 amino acids. The CDR3 region has the DNA TGTGCCTGGAGTCCACTTGGCAGGGACTACAATGAGCAGTTCTTC. Its translation: CAWSPLGRDYNEQFF. Supplemented by reference TRBV30 and TRBJ2-1, the full variable domain reads SQTIHQWPATLVQPVGSPLSLECTVEGTSNPNLYWYRQAAGRGLQLLFYSVGIGQISSEVPQNLSASRPQDRQFILSSKKLLLSDSGFYLCAWSPLGRDYNEQFFGPGTRLTVL.

CDR3 nucleotides: TGTGCCAGCAGCCAAAACAGGGGGGAGACCCAGTACTTC. It encodes CASSQNRGETQYF. The J gene is TRBJ2-5, the V gene TRBV6-5; 8 nucleotides agree with TRBD1. Germline CDR1 reads MNHEY; CDR2 reads SVGAGI. This CDR3 is 13 amino acids long. J lost 5 bases, V lost 6 bases, and 5 bases had no gene match.

The chain couples TRBV7-9 to TRBJ2-1; no clear D gene. The V gene's germline CDR1 is SEHNR and CDR2 FQNEAQ (reference sequence). Trimming pared 2 bases from V and 5 bases from J, leaving 19 bases between. CDR3 length equals 17 residues. CDR3 sequence: CASSLFRASYINNEQFF. Written as DNA, the CDR3 is TGTGCCAGCAGCTTATTTCGGGCCTCCTATATAAACAATGAGCAGTTCTTC.

CDR3 in amino acids: CASSEGQTYYGYTF. The CDR3 nucleotides are TGTGCCAGCAGTGAGGGGCAGACATACTATGGCTACACCTTC. The genes are TRBV6-1 and TRBJ1-2, with D perhaps matching TRBD1 (5 bases). The V gene's germline CDR1 is MNHNS and CDR2 SASEGT. V was pared by 3 bases and J by 3 bases, with 11 bases between. The CDR3 loop spans 14 amino acids.

This clone was seen a single time. In DNA, the CDR3 is TGTGCCAGTCGGAGATATGGCTACACCTTC. Translation gives CASRRYGYTF. The rearrangement joins TRBV28 to TRBJ1-2, with no clear D. Trimming took 9 bases from V and 5 from J, leaving 7 bases between them. Germline values: CDR1 MDHEN, CDR2 SYDVKM. This CDR3 is 10 amino acids long.

V and J are TRBV7-3 and TRBJ2-1, with TRBD1 matching over 8 bases. CDR3 size: 17 residues. Trimming removed 0 bases from V and 5 bases from J; junction bases left unmatched: 9. Germline CDR1 SGHTA, CDR2 FQGTGA. The CDR3, as DNA: TGTGCCAGCAGCTTAACGTTAAGACAGGGGATGCACAATGAGCAGTTCTTC. It yields the protein CASSLTLRQGMHNEQFF. The complete variable domain, with remaining parts taken from reference TRBV7-3 and TRBJ2-1, reads GAGVSQTPSNKVTEKGKYVELRCDPISGHTALYWYRQSLGQGPEFLIYFQGTGAADDSGLPNDRFFAVRPEGSVSTLKIQRTERGDSAVYLCASSLTLRQGMHNEQFFGPGTRLTVL.

V is TRBV19 and J is TRBJ2-6; 7 nucleotides match TRBD2. CDR3 size: 17 residues. The germline V gene has CDR1 LNHDA and CDR2 SQIVND (reference sequence). J lost 2 bases, V lost 2 bases, and 6 bases had no gene match. CDR3 sequence (DNA): TGTGCCAGTAGTATAACCGGGGGGAACACTGGGGCCAACGTCCTGACTTTC. Its translation: CASSITGGNTGANVLTF.

This clone has only one observation. The chain couples TRBV14 to TRBJ2-3; 7 nucleotides agree with TRBD2. Germline CDR1 reads SGHDN; CDR2 reads FVKESK. The junction had 10 bases not matched to a gene; V was cut back by 4 bases and J by 0 bases. This CDR3 is built from 17 residues. The chain's CDR3 is CASSPRQRDISTDTQYF. In DNA, the CDR3 is TGTGCCAGCAGCCCCCGACAGCGGGATATTAGCACAGATACGCAGTATTTT. The full variable domain, completed using reference TRBV14 and TRBJ2-3, is EAGVTQFPSHSVIEKGQTVTLRCDPISGHDNLYWYRRVMGKEIKFLLHFVKESKQDESGMPNNRFLAERTGGTYSTLKVQPAELEDSGVYFCASSPRQRDISTDTQYFGPGTRLTVL.

The rearrangement uses TRBV11-3 and TRBJ2-7, with D possibly TRBD1 on 6 matching bases. Germline CDR1 is SGHNT and CDR2 is YENEEA. The CDR3 totals 13 residues. The V end was cut by 3 bases, the J end by 3 bases, with 9 bases between. CDR3 bases: TGTGCCAGCAGCTTCCGACAGGACTACGAGCAGTACGTC. Residues: CASSFRQDYEQYV.

The chain combines TRBV29-1 with TRBJ1-5, with D tentatively TRBD1 (6 bases). Germline lookup yields CDR1 SQVTM and CDR2 ANQGSEA. This CDR3 comprises 12 residues. Trimming stripped 7 bases from V and 4 bases from J, with 11 bases between. CDR3 region: CSASGANQPQHF. CDR3 nucleotides: TGCAGCGCTTCAGGGGCAAATCAGCCCCAGCATTTT.

There are a few counts of this clone. This chain uses TRBV28 with TRBJ2-2; D is unresolved. Trimming removed 6 bases at V and 3 bases at J, with 11 bases between. Germline V gene sequence: CDR1 MDHEN, CDR2 SYDVKM. CDR3 size: 14 residues. The CDR3 DNA sequence: TGTGCCAGCAGCTCGTACTTGGACACCGGGGAGCTGTTTTTT. Translation: CASSSYLDTGELFF.

The chain is built from TRBV7-8 and TRBJ2-3; 10 bases match TRBD2. The CDR3 extends over 18 amino acids. Trimming at V came to 1 base and at J to 0 bases, leaving 7 bases not matched to a gene. Germline V gene lookup returns CDR1 SGHVS and CDR2 FQNEAQ. For the CDR3, the DNA is TGTGCCAGCAGCTTAGGGTCGGGACTAGCGCTAAGCACAGATACGCAGTATTTT. Translating it yields CASSLGSGLALSTDTQYF. The variable domain in full, completed from reference TRBV7-8 and TRBJ2-3, reads GAGVSQSPRYKVAKRGQDVALRCDPISGHVSLFWYQQALGQGPEFLTYFQNEAQLDKSGLPSDRFFAERPEGSVSTLKIQRTQQEDSAVYLCASSLGSGLALSTDTQYFGPGTRLTVL.

The chain combines TRBV5-1 with TRBJ2-5, with 7 bases fitting TRBD1. CDR3 length: 16 amino acids. Germline CDR1 reads SGHRS; CDR2 reads YFSETQ. The ends lost 3 bases at V and 0 bases at J; junction bases unmatched: 8. The DNA of the CDR3 is TGCGCCAGCAGCTCATGGACAGGAGACTACCAAGAGACCCAGTACTTC. Translated: CASSSWTGDYQETQYF.

The chain combines TRBV15 with TRBJ2-1, with D hard to call. The CDR3 length is 16 residues. V gave up 7 bases and J gave up 9 bases, with 25 bases separating them. CDR1 and CDR2 (germline): LNHNV, YYDKDF (reference sequence). CDR3 loop: CATTPNLTRFLGEQFF. For the CDR3, the DNA is TGTGCCACCACTCCAAATCTAACGAGGTTCTTAGGTGAGCAGTTCTTC. Variable domain in full (rest from reference TRBV15 and TRBJ2-1): DAMVIQNPRYQVTQFGKPVTLSCSQTLNHNVMYWYQQKSSQAPKLLFHYYDKDFNNEADTPDNFQSRRPNTSFCFLDIRSPGLGDTAMYLCATTPNLTRFLGEQFFGPGTRLTVL.

The chain couples TRBV5-1 to TRBJ2-1; no clear D. CDR1 is SGHRS, CDR2 YFSETQ, per germline. CDR3 length: 14 residues. The ends were cut back, 0 bases at V and 8 bases at J, with 12 bases in the middle. CDR3 loop: CASSLGWAGDEQFF. In nucleotides, the CDR3 is TGCGCCAGCAGCTTGGGATGGGCAGGCGATGAGCAGTTCTTC.

A few counts support this clone. The chain employs TRBV21-1 and TRBJ2-2; no check of the table's D call, TRBD1, against the DNA was made. TRBV21-1 is deemed a pseudogene. The CDR3 is 15 amino acids. The CDR3 DNA reads as TGTGCCAGCAGCAACCAACAGGGTAGCACCGGGGAGCTGTTTTTT. Encoded protein: CASSNQQGSTGELFF.

This chain uses TRBV7-8 with TRBJ2-7; 7 bases map to TRBD1. The ends lost 1 base at V and 4 bases at J; junction bases unmatched: 10. The CDR3 extends over 16 amino acids. The V gene's germline CDR1 is SGHVS and CDR2 FQNEAQ. CDR3 sequence reads: CASSLDPRGKSYEQYF. For the CDR3, the DNA is TGTGCCAGCAGCTTAGACCCCAGGGGGAAGTCGTACGAGCAGTACTTC.

This rearrangement joins TRBV18 to TRBJ1-5; D remains unclear. With 2 bases removed from V and 6 bases from J, the gap between germline ends came to 11 bases. The CDR3 totals 14 residues. CDR1 is KGHSH, CDR2 LQKENI, per germline. The CDR3 spells CASSPGGPGQPQHF. The CDR3 DNA reads as TGTGCCAGCTCACCAGGAGGGCCCGGTCAGCCCCAGCATTTT.

The rearrangement links TRBV5-6 to TRBJ2-3; D gene ambiguous. The CDR3 extends over 16 amino acids. Trimming pared 4 bases from V and 1 base from J, leaving 16 bases between. Germline CDR1 is SGHDT and CDR2 is YYEEEE. The CDR3 region is CASSRLKQEGTDTQYF. The DNA for the CDR3 is TGTGCCAGCAGCCGCCTTAAACAAGAGGGCACAGATACGCAGTATTTT.

DNA for the CDR3: TGTGCCAGCAGGCCTACCGGGAGAACCTACGAGCAGTACTTC. This encodes CASRPTGRTYEQYF. This chain links TRBV6-1 with TRBJ2-7; D is possibly TRBD2 (6 bases). The CDR3 has 14 amino acids. V was clipped by 6 bases and J by 2 bases, with 14 bases between them. CDR1 and CDR2 (germline): MNHNS, SASEGT.

This chain links TRBV7-2 with TRBJ2-2; 8 nucleotides agree with TRBD2. Germline V CDR1 and CDR2: SGHTA, FQGNSA. CDR3 size: 16 residues. V was pared by 2 bases and J by 6 bases, with 8 bases of the junction left unmatched. Here the CDR3 reads CASSLSGSGSPGELFF. The CDR3 coding sequence is TGTGCCAGCAGCTTAAGTGGGAGCGGGAGCCCCGGGGAGCTGTTTTTT.